This T cell receptor beta chain was identified in a study of CD8 T cells in ankylosing spondylitis. This clonotype has a handful of counts. Its antigen is currently unknown. Trimming left V 9 bases short and J 5 bases short, with 18 bases between. CDR3 length equals 14 residues. Germline V CDR1 and CDR2: KGHDR, SFDVKD. Quantitative 5'-RACE was performed with molecular barcodes, and it yielded the TCR beta libraries. One entry per CDR3 protein, called by TCRdb with MiXCR from the 5' RACE reads. Of 750,000 to 850,000 distinct CDR3 sequences in the sample, 12% were seen once. The study's findings and limits: A TCR beta motif made of several highly homologous variants seemed typical of ankylosing spondylitis blood. CD8+ by phenotype, disease-linked clones were relatively rare in peripheral blood. In the blood and synovial fluid of reactive arthritis, some motif variants had been previously reported. Clones linked to disease were reported to show significant enrichment in matched ankylosing spondylitis synovial fluid.

The chain is built from TRBV24-1 and TRBJ2-5; no definite D call. Material: blood, either unsorted or a sorted T cell fraction (not recorded which). This sequence was found in a male donor with ankylosing spondylitis. Here the CDR3 DNA reads TGTGCCACCTCAACCGCCGGAGTTTCGGAGACCCAGTACTTC. Its protein is CATSTAGVSETQYF.